This T cell receptor (beta chain) originates from a study of blood T cell repertoires in COVID-19. The CDR3 length is 11 residues. Trimming cost V 9 bases and J 5 bases, with 10 bases left between them. Germline CDR1 is LNHDA and CDR2 is SQIVND (reference sequence). Libraries were prepared by immunoSEQ multiplex PCR; TCRdb keeps only in-frame clonotypes and omits some of them. The data contain about 130,000 clones, approximately 86% of them singletons. V is TRBV19 and J is TRBJ1-2; no reliable D call. The receptor was isolated from a woman aged 45-60 years who had recovered from COVID-19. The sequenced material came from PBMCs or T cells enriched from blood (not recorded which). The CDR3 nucleotides read TGTGCCAGCAGGACTGATTATGGCTACACCTTC. This codes for CASRTDYGYTF.